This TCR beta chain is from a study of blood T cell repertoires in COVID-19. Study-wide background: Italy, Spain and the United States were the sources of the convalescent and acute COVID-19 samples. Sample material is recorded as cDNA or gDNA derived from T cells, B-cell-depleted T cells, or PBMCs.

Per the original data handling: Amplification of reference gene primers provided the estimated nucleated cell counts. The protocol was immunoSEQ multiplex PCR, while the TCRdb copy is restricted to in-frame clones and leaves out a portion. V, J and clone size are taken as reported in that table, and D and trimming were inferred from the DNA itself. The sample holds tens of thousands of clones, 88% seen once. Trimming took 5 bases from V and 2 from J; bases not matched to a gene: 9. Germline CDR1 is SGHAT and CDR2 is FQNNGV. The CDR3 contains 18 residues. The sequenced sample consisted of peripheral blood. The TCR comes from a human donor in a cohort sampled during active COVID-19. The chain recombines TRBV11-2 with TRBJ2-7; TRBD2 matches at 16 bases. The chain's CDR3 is CASSPGTSGRAGTYEQYF. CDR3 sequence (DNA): TGTGCCAGCAGCCCCGGGACTAGCGGGAGGGCCGGAACCTACGAGCAGTACTTC.